The 8 T cell receptor beta chains given below trace back to one sample, sequenced in a study of T cells in Graves' hyperthyroidism and ophthalmopathy. RNA transcripts provided the source from which TCR beta CDR3 regions were amplified. The study used the HTBI primer set for a first-round RT-PCR of the TCR CDR3. Via MiXCR, TCRdb re-called the multiplex PCR reads, giving one row per CDR3 protein. In the table there are 560,000 or so distinct CDR3 sequences, about 43% of which are singletons. The sample was peripheral blood or thyroid tissue (not recorded which). These receptors all stem from a woman aged 18-29 years with Graves' hyperthyroidism.

This clonotype was observed a handful of times. V usage is TRBV27 and J usage is TRBJ2-7; 7 nucleotides agree with TRBD1. Trimming cost V 5 bases and J 3 bases; bases outside gene matches: 10. Germline CDR1 MNHEY, CDR2 SMNVEV (reference sequence). The CDR3 totals 15 residues. The CDR3 sequence: CASSDSDRVGYEQYF. The DNA for the CDR3 is TGTGCCAGCAGTGATTCCGACAGGGTAGGCTACGAGCAGTACTTC.

The chain is built from TRBV2 and TRBJ1-1; D may be TRBD1 (5 bases). CDR1 and CDR2 (germline): SNHLY, FYNNEI. V was cut by 3 bases and J by 6 bases, with 14 bases left in between. The length of the CDR3 is 14 residues. As DNA, the CDR3 is TGTGCCAGCAGTGATGGGCAGGGAGAAGCTGAAGCTTTCTTT. Its translation is CASSDGQGEAEAFF.

The sample holds many counts of this clonotype. The chain joins TRBV2 to TRBJ2-6; D possibly corresponds to TRBD2 (6 bases). The CDR3 spans 15 residues. The germline V gene encodes CDR1 SNHLY and CDR2 FYNNEI. V lost 7 bases, J lost 3 bases, and 13 bases lay in between. CDR3 sequence (DNA): TGTGCCAGCAATCTTTTGGAGGGTGGGGCCAACGTCCTGACTTTC. Its protein is CASNLLEGGANVLTF.

V gene TRBV7-2 combines with J gene TRBJ1-2; TRBD1 agrees at 9 bases. Losses at the gene ends were 6 bases for V and 4 bases for J; bases not matched to a gene: 9. The germline gives CDR1 SGHTA, CDR2 FQGNSA. This CDR3 contains 15 residues. In DNA form, the CDR3 reads TGTGCCAGCAGTGGTGGTGGGACAGGGAGCTATGGCTACACCTTC. It specifies CASSGGGTGSYGYTF.

CDR3 coding DNA: TGTGCCAGCAGTTACGCGGACAGGGCCTCCTACGAGCAGTACTTC. Translated, it gives CASSYADRASYEQYF. This chain connects TRBV2 to TRBJ2-7; 8 nucleotides agree with TRBD1. Trimming cost V 5 bases and J 0 bases; bases outside gene matches: 6. The CDR3 length is 15 residues. The germline CDR1 and CDR2 sequences are SNHLY and FYNNEI.

At least ten counts were recorded for this clonotype. The chain couples TRBV2 to TRBJ1-6, with D perhaps TRBD1 (6 bases). Trimming cost V 2 bases and J 7 bases, with 12 bases left between them. CDR3 length: 15 amino acids. Germline V gene sequence: CDR1 SNHLY, CDR2 FYNNEI. CDR3 bases: TGTGCCAGCAGTGAATGGGGACAACTGAATTCACCCCTCCACTTT. Protein: CASSEWGQLNSPLHF. Full variable domain (remainder filled in from reference TRBV2 and TRBJ1-6): EPEVTQTPSHQVTQMGQEVILRCVPISNHLYFYWYRQILGQKVEFLVSFYNNEISEKSEIFDDQFSVERPDGSNFTLKIRSTKLEDSAMYFCASSEWGQLNSPLHFGNGTRLTVT.

This clonotype was found a few times. The chain recombines TRBV7-9 with TRBJ1-1; the D is unclear. The germline V gene has CDR1 SEHNR and CDR2 FQNEAQ (reference sequence). The CDR3 sequence is 15 residues long. V lost 5 bases and J 1 base, leaving 14 bases between the germline ends. CDR3 region: CASSQDLRGNTEAFF. As DNA, the CDR3 is TGTGCCAGCAGCCAAGATCTACGAGGGAACACTGAAGCTTTCTTT.

The rearrangement links TRBV24-1 to TRBJ2-5; D call uncertain. CDR1 and CDR2 (germline): KGHDR, SFDVKD. The CDR3 contains 13 residues. V was clipped by 4 bases and J by 5 bases, with 10 bases between them. CDR3 residues: CATSDHDPETQYF. In nucleotides, the CDR3 is TGTGCCACCAGTGACCATGACCCGGAGACCCAGTACTTC.